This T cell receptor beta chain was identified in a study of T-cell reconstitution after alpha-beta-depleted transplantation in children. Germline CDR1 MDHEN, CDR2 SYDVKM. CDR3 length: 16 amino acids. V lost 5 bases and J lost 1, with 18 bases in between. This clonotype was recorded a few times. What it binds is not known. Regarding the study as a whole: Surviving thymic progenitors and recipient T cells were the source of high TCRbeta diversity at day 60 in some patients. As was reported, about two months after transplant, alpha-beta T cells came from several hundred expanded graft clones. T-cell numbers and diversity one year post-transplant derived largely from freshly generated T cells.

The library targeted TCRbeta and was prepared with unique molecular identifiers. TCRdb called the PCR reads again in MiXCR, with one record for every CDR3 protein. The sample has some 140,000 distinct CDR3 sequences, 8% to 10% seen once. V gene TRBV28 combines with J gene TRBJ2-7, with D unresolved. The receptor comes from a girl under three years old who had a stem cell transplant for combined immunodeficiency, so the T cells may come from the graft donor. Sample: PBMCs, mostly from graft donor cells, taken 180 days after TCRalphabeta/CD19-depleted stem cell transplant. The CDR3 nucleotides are TGTGCCAGCAGTCGTCCAAGGTGGGTTTCGTCCTACGAGCAGTACTTC. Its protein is CASSRPRWVSSYEQYF.